These 19 T cell receptor beta chains came from one sample sequenced in a study of early T cells in non-severe SARS-CoV-2 infection. TCRdb itself ran the 5' RACE reads through MiXCR, one entry per CDR3 protein. The repertoire holds about 33,000 distinct CDR3 sequences, with 5% as singletons. Sequenced input: whole blood. These receptor sequences come from an adult who was a healthcare worker with PCR-confirmed SARS-CoV-2 infection or an uninfected control (not recorded which).

The table lists this clonotype with a few counts. V usage is TRBV13 and J usage is TRBJ2-6; D gene unclear. The CDR3 spans 16 residues. Trimming stripped 0 bases from V and 0 bases from J, with 6 bases between. Germline CDR1 is PRHDT and CDR2 is FYEKMQ (reference sequence). In nucleotides, the CDR3 is TGTGCCAGCAGCTTAGGACAGTACTCTGGGGCCAACGTCCTGACTTTC. Protein product: CASSLGQYSGANVLTF. The variable domain in full, completed from reference TRBV13 and TRBJ2-6, reads AAGVIQSPRHLIKEKRETATLKCYPIPRHDTVYWYQQGPGQDPQFLISFYEKMQSDKGSIPDRFSAQQFSDYHSELNMSSLELGDSALYFCASSLGQYSGANVLTFGAGSRLTVL.

The V and J genes are TRBV7-8 and TRBJ1-1, with 11 bases lining up with TRBD1. From germline, CDR1 is SGHVS and CDR2 FQNEAQ. With V trimmed by 5 bases and J by 3 bases, 8 bases remained unmatched. The CDR3 covers 16 residues. CDR3 protein: CASSHGQGARDTEAFF. For the CDR3, the DNA is TGTGCCAGCAGCCACGGACAGGGGGCGAGGGACACTGAAGCTTTCTTT.

The rearrangement uses TRBV7-3 and TRBJ1-1; tentatively, D is TRBD1 (5 bases). The CDR3 sequence is 13 residues long. CDR1 and CDR2 from the germline V gene are SGHTA and FQGTGA. V lost 0 bases and J 6 bases, leaving 8 bases between the germline ends. CDR3 DNA: TGTGCCAGCAGCTTAACAGGGGACGCTGAAGCTTTCTTT. Amino acids: CASSLTGDAEAFF.

This clonotype was counted at least ten times. V and J are TRBV19 and TRBJ1-5; 8 positions match TRBD1. V lost 3 bases and J lost 2; bases outside the gene matches: 15. This CDR3 is built from 19 residues. Germline loops: CDR1 LNHDA, CDR2 SQIVND (reference sequence). The CDR3 reads CASSIGSRQGMSGNQPQHF. CDR3 DNA: TGTGCCAGTAGTATCGGATCTCGACAGGGGATGTCGGGCAATCAGCCCCAGCATTTT.

This clonotype showed up many times. The chain uses TRBV6-6 and TRBJ2-7; 10 bases align to TRBD2. Unmatched junction bases numbered 6, after V lost 3 bases and J lost 7 bases. The germline V gene encodes CDR1 MNHNY and CDR2 SVGAGI (reference sequence). The CDR3 extends over 14 amino acids. The CDR3 loop is CASSYPASGGEQYF. CDR3 DNA: TGTGCCAGCAGTTATCCGGCTAGCGGGGGAGAGCAGTACTTC.

Ten or more counts support this clonotype. The rearrangement uses TRBV28 and TRBJ2-5, with 8 nucleotides matching TRBD1. Per the germline V gene, CDR1 is MDHEN and CDR2 is SYDVKM. V dropped 6 bases and J dropped 2; count of bases not matched to a gene: 14. This CDR3 region has 17 residues. The CDR3 DNA sequence: TGTGCCAGCAGCTCCCCTCTCCGGACAGGGCGGCAAGAGACCCAGTACTTC. Its protein is CASSSPLRTGRQETQYF.

This rearrangement joins TRBV4-3 to TRBJ2-5, with 8 bases identical to TRBD1. Germline CDR1 reads LGHNA; CDR2 reads YSLEER. The CDR3 length is 15 residues. The V segment lost 3 bases and the J segment 4 bases; nucleotides outside the gene matches: 7. The CDR3 sequence: CASSHGQGGAETQYF. The DNA for the CDR3 is TGCGCCAGCAGCCATGGACAGGGCGGGGCAGAGACCCAGTACTTC.

This clonotype showed up just a few times. The chain carries TRBV12-5 and TRBJ2-5; D gene ambiguous. The germline V gene has CDR1 LGHNT and CDR2 FRNRAP. This CDR3 spans 12 amino acids. V lost 3 bases, J lost 2 bases, and 4 bases lay in between. The CDR3, as DNA: TGTGCTAGTGGTTTCGGACAAGAGACCCAGTACTTC. It codes for CASGFGQETQYF. The full variable domain, rest sourced from reference TRBV12-5 and TRBJ2-5, is DARVTQTPRHKVTEMGQEVTMRCQPILGHNTVFWYRQTMMQGLELLAYFRNRAPLDDSGMPKDRFSAEMPDATLATLKIQPSEPRDSAVYFCASGFGQETQYFGPGTRLLVL.

In regard to this clonotype: The CDR3 does not end in the conserved phenylalanine or tryptophan, so this is likely a read error. The chain joins TRBV7-8 to TRBJ2-5, with a weak D call TRBD1 (5 bases). Trimming took off 5 bases at V and 6 bases at J, with 13 bases between the two ends. This CDR3 has 13 residues. Germline loops: CDR1 SGHVS, CDR2 FQNEAQ. CDR3 nucleotides: TGTGCCAGCAGCCCCCGACAGTTACAGACCCAGTACTTA. Protein sequence: CASSPRQLQTQYL.

The chain carries TRBV20-1 and TRBJ1-1; D possibly corresponds to TRBD1 (5 bases). Germline lookup yields CDR1 DFQATT and CDR2 SNEGSKA (reference sequence). Trimming took off 2 bases at V and 1 base at J, with 14 bases between the two ends. CDR3 length: 15 residues. CDR3 in DNA: TGCAGTGCTAGACCTCAGGACGGGGGGAACACTGAAGCTTTCTTT. This sequence encodes CSARPQDGGNTEAFF.

This clonotype was picked up many times. The chain recombines TRBV4-1 with TRBJ1-1; the match to TRBD1 covers 11 bases. CDR1 and CDR2 (germline): MGHRA, YSYEKL. The V and J ends lost 2 bases and 0 bases, in that order; junction bases with no gene match: 8. The CDR3 consists of 18 residues. The CDR3 sequence is CASSQPSGDRGMNTEAFF. CDR3 sequence (DNA): TGCGCCAGCAGCCAACCCTCTGGGGACAGGGGGATGAACACTGAAGCTTTCTTT.

This clonotype was counted many times. The chain employs TRBV5-4 and TRBJ2-3; TRBD2 agrees at 11 bases. Germline values: CDR1 SGHNT, CDR2 YYREEE (reference sequence). After removal of 3 bases from V and 2 bases from J, the junction contained 5 bases not matched to a gene. The CDR3 sequence is 16 residues long. CDR3 nucleotides: TGTGCCAGCAGCTGCGGGACTAGCGGAGACACAGATACGCAGTATTTT. Amino acid sequence: CASSCGTSGDTDTQYF. The full variable domain, in which reference TRBV5-4 and TRBJ2-3 provide the parts outside the CDR3, is ETGVTQSPTHLIKTRGQQVTLRCSSQSGHNTVSWYQQALGQGPQFIFQYYREEENGRGNFPPRFSGLQFPNYSSELNVNALELDDSALYLCASSCGTSGDTDTQYFGPGTRLTVL.

This clonotype was recorded at least ten times. V usage is TRBV6-2 or TRBV6-3 and J usage is TRBJ1-2; the match to TRBD1 covers 7 bases. The ends lost 6 bases at V and 8 bases at J; junction bases unmatched: 6. CDR1 and CDR2 (germline): MNHEY, SVGEGT. This CDR3 region has 12 residues. The CDR3 nucleotides are TGTGCCAGCAGGACAGGGAACCGGGGCTACACCTTC. Its translation: CASRTGNRGYTF.

This clonotype was seen only a few times. This chain connects TRBV6-6 to TRBJ1-2, with a possible D match to TRBD1 (6 bases). CDR1 is MNHNY and CDR2 is SVGAGI in the germline V gene (reference sequence). V shed 6 bases and J shed 6 bases, with 11 bases lying between them. The CDR3 totals 12 residues. The CDR3 loop is CASSRGADGYTF. As DNA, the CDR3 is TGTGCCAGCAGCCGGGGGGCGGATGGCTACACCTTC.

This clonotype was observed many times. The chain is built from TRBV6-1 and TRBJ2-2; D not resolved. Trimming stripped 8 bases from V and 4 bases from J, with 14 bases between. The CDR3 is 14 residues long. Germline CDR1 reads MNHNS; CDR2 reads SASEGT. CDR3 sequence reads: CASLGARSTGELFF. CDR3 DNA: TGTGCCAGCCTAGGCGCCAGAAGCACCGGGGAGCTGTTTTTT.

This clonotype was seen more than once but under ten times. The DNA for the CDR3 is TGTGCCAGCAGCTTAGGTAGCGGGGGGGGCACAGATACGCAGTATTTT. The encoded protein is CASSLGSGGGTDTQYF. The chain recombines TRBV7-2 with TRBJ2-3; 11 nucleotides align to TRBD2. CDR3 length: 16 amino acids. V gave up 1 base and J gave up 1 base; unmatched junction bases: 1. Germline assignment: CDR1 SGHTA and CDR2 FQGNSA.

In its sample, this clonotype was seen many times. The chain uses TRBV28 and TRBJ2-6, with 11 bases that match TRBD2. The CDR3 has 18 amino acids. Germline CDR1 reads MDHEN; CDR2 reads SYDVKM. The ends lost 4 bases at V and 2 bases at J; junction bases unmatched: 7. For the CDR3, the DNA is TGTGCCAGCAGTTCCGGGACTAGCGGCGAGACTGGGGCCAACGTCCTGACTTTC. It is translated as CASSSGTSGETGANVLTF.

This clonotype was seen a handful of times. This chain joins TRBV12-3 or TRBV12-4 and TRBJ1-5; perhaps TRBD1 as D (6 bases). The CDR3 length is 16 residues. The ends were cut back, 8 bases at V and 9 bases at J, with 26 bases in the middle. The CDR3 is CASGILRDTFFSPQHF. In DNA form, the CDR3 reads TGTGCCAGCGGAATCCTCCGGGACACCTTCTTCTCGCCCCAGCATTTT.

This clonotype has more than one count but fewer than ten. This sequence joins TRBV4-3 and TRBJ2-7; the D gene could be TRBD1 or TRBD2 (6 bases each). This CDR3 has 15 residues. Germline CDR1 reads LGHNA; CDR2 reads YSLEER. Between the trimmed V and J ends, which lost 4 bases and 0 bases, there was a span of 13 bases. This chain's CDR3 is CASSPEGGSSYEQYF. The DNA of the CDR3 is TGCGCCAGCAGCCCCGAGGGGGGCAGCTCCTACGAGCAGTACTTC.